One sample yielded the 30 T cell receptor beta chains listed below, sequenced in a study of T-cell reconstitution after alpha-beta-depleted transplantation in children. The authors prepared the TCRbeta library with unique molecular identifiers. MiXCR, applied by TCRdb to the PCR reads, yields one record per CDR3 protein. The sample carries roughly 400,000 distinct CDR3 sequences, around two fifths recorded once. Sequencing used PBMCs, obtained before TCRalphabeta/CD19-depleted stem cell transplant. These TCRs come from a girl aged 2 to 10 with aplastic anemia, due to receive a stem cell transplant.

This clonotype turned up a few times. This sequence joins TRBV28 and TRBJ1-5; D remains ambiguous. CDR1 is MDHEN, CDR2 SYDVKM, per germline. The V end was cut by 8 bases, the J end by 4 bases, with 15 bases between. This CDR3 is 14 amino acids long. The CDR3 DNA reads TGTGCCAGCGTCCGGAGGGTGTGGAATCAGCCCCAGCATTTT. It is translated as CASVRRVWNQPQHF.

This clonotype was found many times. This chain joins TRBV18 and TRBJ2-3, with 7 nucleotides matching TRBD2. CDR1 is KGHSH and CDR2 is LQKENI in the germline V gene. The CDR3 runs 14 residues. The ends lost 3 bases at V and 1 base at J; junction bases unmatched: 1. The CDR3 sequence is CASSPAGGTDTQYF. DNA for the CDR3: TGTGCCAGCTCACCGGCGGGGGGCACAGATACGCAGTATTTT.

The chain uses TRBV6-5 and TRBJ2-7; 11 nucleotides agree with TRBD2. CDR1 and CDR2 (germline): MNHEY, SVGAGI. CDR3 length: 15 residues. V lost 6 bases and J lost 6; bases outside the gene matches: 10. In DNA, the CDR3 is TGTGCCAGCAGGGCCCTCCTAGCGGGAGGAGGCGAGCAGTACTTC. This sequence encodes CASRALLAGGGEQYF.

This clonotype was detected only once. This rearrangement joins TRBV7-9 to TRBJ2-7; D could derive from TRBD1 or TRBD2 (5 bases each). This CDR3 region has 13 residues. Germline loops: CDR1 SEHNR, CDR2 FQNEAQ (reference sequence). The V gene lost 8 bases and the J gene lost 2 bases, with 13 bases spanning the gap. The CDR3 DNA sequence: TGTGCCAGCGGCCGGGACGCAGCCTACGAGCAGTACTTC. Encoded protein: CASGRDAAYEQYF.

This clonotype has just one count. The V gene is TRBV12-3 or TRBV12-4, the J gene TRBJ2-1; D is possibly TRBD2 (5 bases). The CDR3 is 14 amino acids. The V and J ends lost 10 bases and 5 bases respectively, with 18 bases between them. As DNA, the CDR3 is TGTGCCACCGCCGTACTAGTCACACACAATGAGCAGTTCTTC. It encodes CATAVLVTHNEQFF.

The gene calls are TRBV5-1 and TRBJ2-1; 7 nucleotides line up with TRBD2. There are 15 residues in the CDR3. Germline assignment: CDR1 SGHRS and CDR2 YFSETQ. Trimming removed 2 bases from V and 3 bases from J; junction bases left unmatched: 5. The CDR3 loop is CASSFWGEGYNEQFF. The CDR3 nucleotides are TGCGCCAGCAGCTTTTGGGGGGAGGGCTACAATGAGCAGTTCTTC.

In its sample, this clonotype was seen a few times. The gene calls are TRBV28 and TRBJ2-5; no reliable D call. Germline values: CDR1 MDHEN, CDR2 SYDVKM. Deletions cut 7 bases from V and 4 bases from J, with 7 bases between. This CDR3 comprises 11 residues. CDR3 sequence (DNA): TGTGCCAGCACATGGGGAGAGACCCAGTACTTC. It encodes CASTWGETQYF. The entire variable domain, with the rest obtained from reference TRBV28 and TRBJ2-5, is as follows: DVKVTQSSRYLVKRTGEKVFLECVQDMDHENMFWYRQDPGLGLRLIYFSYDVKMKEKGDIPEGYSVSREKKERFSLILESASTNQTSMYLCASTWGETQYFGPGTRLLVL.

This clonotype was found a few times. This rearrangement joins TRBV11-2 to TRBJ2-5, with TRBD2 matching 11 bases. This CDR3 is 15 amino acids long. V was pared by 6 bases and J by 4 bases, with 7 bases of the junction left unmatched. The germline gives CDR1 SGHAT, CDR2 FQNNGV. CDR3 sequence (DNA): TGTGCCAGCAGGCCTATAGCGGGAGGGACAGAGACCCAGTACTTC. It encodes CASRPIAGGTETQYF.

This chain uses TRBV20-1 with TRBJ1-1, with 9 bases matching TRBD1. The J segment lost 4 bases and the V segment lost 6 bases, leaving 9 bases of the junction unmatched. Germline V CDR1 and CDR2: DFQATT, SNEGSKA (reference sequence). The CDR3 is 14 amino acids. The chain's CDR3 is CSAGTGGESTEAFF. The CDR3 bases are TGCAGTGCGGGCACAGGGGGCGAGAGCACTGAAGCTTTCTTT.

The DNA for the CDR3 is TGTGCCAGCAGCGGGAGGGATGGAAAAAATGAGCAGTTCTTC. It yields the protein CASSGRDGKNEQFF. The rearrangement joins TRBV11-3 to TRBJ2-1; 7 bases align to TRBD2. J lost 7 bases, V lost 5 bases, and 8 bases had no gene match. The CDR3 is 14 amino acids. The germline V gene encodes CDR1 SGHNT and CDR2 YENEEA.

V is TRBV28 and J is TRBJ2-2; 8 bases align to TRBD1. The V gene end was trimmed by 5 bases and the J gene end by 2 bases; junction bases not matched to a gene: 7. Germline V gives CDR1 MDHEN, CDR2 SYDVKM. There are 16 residues in the CDR3. The CDR3 DNA reads as TGTGCCAGCAGTCTCGGGACAGGCTTCAACACCGGGGAGCTGTTTTTT. Translation: CASSLGTGFNTGELFF.

The rearrangement joins TRBV20-1 to TRBJ2-3; D remains unclear. Trimming removed 5 bases at V and 7 bases at J, with 13 bases between. This CDR3 comprises 12 residues. Germline CDR1 reads DFQATT; CDR2 reads SNEGSKA (reference sequence). In DNA, the CDR3 is TGCAGTGCTCCAAACTCAGGATATACGCAGTATTTT. Its protein product is CSAPNSGYTQYF.

In its sample, this clonotype was seen many times. In DNA, the CDR3 is TGTGCCAGCAGTTTGACGGGTGGTAATACTAATGAAAAACTGTTTTTT. Its protein product is CASSLTGGNTNEKLFF. The chain links TRBV7-9 to TRBJ1-4; D is undetermined. The germline V gene encodes CDR1 SEHNR and CDR2 FQNEAQ (reference sequence). With 6 bases removed from V and 2 bases from J, the gap between germline ends came to 16 bases. The CDR3 sequence is 16 residues long.

This clonotype appeared once. The chain links TRBV4-1 to TRBJ1-4, with D unresolved. V was pared by 0 bases and J by 2 bases, with 19 bases between. In germline, CDR1 is MGHRA, CDR2 YSYEKL. The CDR3 runs 19 residues. The CDR3 DNA sequence: TGCGCCAGCAGCCAAGAGAAGGTAGTTCGGGGAGGGACTAATGAAAAACTGTTTTTT. Its translation: CASSQEKVVRGGTNEKLFF.

This clonotype was counted between two and nine times. V usage is TRBV28 and J usage is TRBJ1-5, with D uncertain. This CDR3 comprises 12 residues. Trimming removed 5 bases at V and 6 bases at J, with 8 bases between. Germline V CDR1 and CDR2: MDHEN, SYDVKM. The CDR3 reads CASSLLRQPQHF. The CDR3 DNA follows: TGTGCCAGCAGTCTCCTACGTCAGCCCCAGCATTTT.

This chain links TRBV27 with TRBJ1-2; the D is unclear. The V end was cut by 5 bases, the J end by 5 bases, with 15 bases between. From germline, CDR1 is MNHEY and CDR2 SMNVEV (reference sequence). The CDR3 contains 14 residues. The CDR3 spells CASSQLSPHYGYTF. CDR3 DNA sequence: TGTGCCAGCAGTCAGCTATCACCACATTATGGCTACACCTTC.

The genes are TRBV20-1 and TRBJ2-7, with D maybe TRBD1 (5 bases). The CDR3 is 13 residues long. V shed 5 bases and J shed 1 base, with 12 bases lying between them. Germline assignment: CDR1 DFQATT and CDR2 SNEGSKA (reference sequence). The CDR3 DNA reads TGCAGTGCTCCGAGGACACCGTCCTACGAGCAGTACTTC. Its protein is CSAPRTPSYEQYF.

This clonotype was recorded at least ten times. The CDR3 loop reads CSARDRGGGNYGYTF. The CDR3 DNA is TGCAGTGCTAGAGATCGAGGGGGAGGGAACTATGGCTACACCTTC. The J gene is TRBJ1-2, the V gene TRBV20-1, with D possibly being TRBD1 (6 bases). V was clipped by 0 bases and J by 2 bases, with 13 bases between them. The length of the CDR3 is 15 residues. From germline, CDR1 is DFQATT and CDR2 SNEGSKA (reference sequence).

The rearrangement joins TRBV7-6 to TRBJ2-3; the D gene is possibly TRBD1 (5 bases). Germline V gene data show CDR1 as SGHVS and CDR2 as FNYEAQ. CDR3 length equals 18 residues. V shed 2 bases and J shed 1 base, with 19 bases lying between them. This chain's CDR3 is CASSLSSSGLQGTDTQYF. The CDR3 DNA follows: TGTGCCAGCAGCTTATCGTCTAGTGGGTTACAGGGCACAGATACGCAGTATTTT.

This clonotype came up many times. The rearrangement links TRBV27 to TRBJ2-7; the match to TRBD1 covers 7 bases. Unmatched junction bases numbered 11, after V lost 6 bases and J lost 6 bases. CDR1 is MNHEY and CDR2 is SMNVEV in the germline V gene (reference sequence). CDR3 length: 14 residues. The DNA of the CDR3 is TGTGCCAGCAGAGCAGGGGGTACCTCTCTCGAGCAGTACTTC. Its translation: CASRAGGTSLEQYF.

The rearrangement joins TRBV27 to TRBJ2-1; 8 bases match TRBD2. Trimming cost V 5 bases and J 6 bases; bases outside gene matches: 12. Per the germline V gene, CDR1 is MNHEY and CDR2 is SMNVEV (reference sequence). The CDR3 consists of 16 residues. This CDR3 is CASSPRVGSGTNEQFF. As DNA, the CDR3 is TGTGCCAGCAGTCCCCGGGTGGGTAGCGGGACCAATGAGCAGTTCTTC.

The sample holds a few counts of this clonotype. V is TRBV27 and J is TRBJ2-7; TRBD1 aligns across 7 bases. V dropped 3 bases and J dropped 5; count of bases not matched to a gene: 10. This CDR3 region has 15 residues. Germline V gene data show CDR1 as MNHEY and CDR2 as SMNVEV (reference sequence). The DNA of the CDR3 is TGTGCCAGCAGTTTCTTCGCTAGGGGGCCTAACGAGCAGTACTTC. Protein: CASSFFARGPNEQYF.

This clonotype was counted at least ten times. The chain uses TRBV20-1 and TRBJ2-3; D is perhaps TRBD1 or TRBD2 (7 bases each). Trimming pared 0 bases from V and 2 bases from J, leaving 15 bases between. CDR1 and CDR2 from the germline V gene are DFQATT and SNEGSKA (reference sequence). CDR3 length equals 16 residues. DNA of the CDR3: TGCAGTGCTAGAGATGGGGCAGGGGGGGCCACAGATACGCAGTATTTT. Amino acid sequence: CSARDGAGGATDTQYF.

CDR3: CASARSGGASGTDTQYF. DNA of the CDR3: TGTGCCAGCGCCCGTAGCGGGGGGGCATCGGGCACAGATACGCAGTATTTT. The J gene is TRBJ2-3, the V gene TRBV28, with 11 bases that match TRBD2. Germline V gives CDR1 MDHEN, CDR2 SYDVKM. This CDR3 comprises 17 residues. With V trimmed by 8 bases and J by 1 base, 11 bases remained unmatched.

The V call is TRBV20-1, the J call TRBJ2-5; maybe TRBD2 (6 bases). The CDR3 loop spans 13 amino acids. Germline values: CDR1 DFQATT, CDR2 SNEGSKA (reference sequence). V was trimmed by 2 bases and J by 6 bases, leaving 13 bases between them. CDR3 residues: CSARTRLVQTQYF. The CDR3 bases are TGCAGTGCTAGAACCCGACTAGTTCAGACCCAGTACTTC.

The rearrangement uses TRBV7-3 and TRBJ2-3; D gene ambiguous. Germline-derived CDR1 and CDR2 are SGHTA and FQGTGA. This CDR3 comprises 13 residues. V was pared by 1 base and J by 5 bases, with 7 bases between. Here the CDR3 reads CASSLNMEDTQYF. In DNA, the CDR3 is TGTGCCAGCAGCTTAAACATGGAAGATACGCAGTATTTT. Variable domain in full (rest from reference TRBV7-3 and TRBJ2-3): GAGVSQTPSNKVTEKGKYVELRCDPISGHTALYWYRQSLGQGPEFLIYFQGTGAADDSGLPNDRFFAVRPEGSVSTLKIQRTERGDSAVYLCASSLNMEDTQYFGPGTRLTVL.

This clonotype was counted ten times or more. The chain employs TRBV5-1 and TRBJ2-1; the D is unclear. Trimming removed 0 bases at V and 10 bases at J, with 8 bases between. In germline, CDR1 is SGHRS, CDR2 YFSETQ. The CDR3 is 12 residues long. CDR3 protein: CASSLEIGEQFF. CDR3 nucleotides: TGCGCCAGCAGCTTGGAGATTGGGGAGCAGTTCTTC.

This CDR3 reads CASSYSSVGSGRNTIYF. In DNA, the CDR3 is TGTGCCAGCAGTTACTCAAGCGTGGGGAGTGGAAGAAACACCATATATTTT. The V gene is TRBV6-5, the J gene TRBJ1-3; D unresolved. The length of the CDR3 is 17 residues. Germline values: CDR1 MNHEY, CDR2 SVGAGI. The V and J ends lost 0 bases and 5 bases respectively, with 17 bases between them.

The rearrangement links TRBV5-1 to TRBJ2-3; TRBD2 agrees at 10 bases. This CDR3 has 15 amino acids. V shed 2 bases and J 6 bases; nucleotides not matched to a gene: 6. CDR1 is SGHRS, CDR2 YFSETQ, per germline. Written as DNA, the CDR3 is TGCGCCAGCAGCTTTAGCGGGGGGTCTATCGATACGCAGTATTTT. Translation gives CASSFSGGSIDTQYF.

J is TRBJ2-1 and V is TRBV12-3 or TRBV12-4, with a weak D call TRBD1 (5 bases). The CDR3 extends over 12 amino acids. Trimming took 5 bases from V and 5 from J, leaving 7 bases between them. The CDR3 sequence is CASSRQNNEQFF. The DNA of the CDR3 is TGTGCCAGCAGTCGACAGAACAATGAGCAGTTCTTC.